Listed below are T cell receptor beta chains from one sample, sequenced in a study of blood T cell repertoires in COVID-19. The repertoire was sequenced with immunoSEQ multiplex PCR; TCRdb's copy has only in-frame clones and lacks some. This sample has 150,000 to 200,000 clones, with under 80% found just once. Sequencing input: peripheral blood. The receptors come from a woman older than 75 with acute or convalescent COVID-19. Each CDR3 is given with its conserved first and last residue. The D gene is left open where the match is weak. The size entry is marked missing in some rows and otherwise reads once, few, many or a size class.

TRBV5-1	NA	TRBJ1-1	NA	CASSLAQDSTEAFF	TGCGCCAGCAGCTTGGCCCAGGATAGCACTGAAGCTTTCTTT
TRBV10-3	NA	TRBJ1-2	TRBD1	CAISAKGQGVTNYGYTF	TGTGCCATCAGTGCAAAGGGACAGGGGGTTACTAACTATGGCTACACCTTC
TRBV19	few	TRBJ1-5	NA	CASSSLTARGPQHF	TGTGCCAGTAGTAGCCTCACAGCGCGGGGGCCCCAGCATTTT
TRBV11-3	few	TRBJ1-2	NA	CASPPPGDHRRPYGYTF	TGTGCCAGCCCCCCCCCAGGGGACCATCGAAGGCCCTATGGCTACACCTTC
TRBV11-2	NA	TRBJ2-1	TRBD2	CASSSRLAANEQFF	TGTGCCAGCAGCTCCCGGCTAGCGGCAAATGAGCAGTTCTTC
TRBV2	few	TRBJ2-7	TRBD2	CASSIARTSGREDF	TGTGCCAGCTCGATTGCTCGGACTAGCGGGAGAGAGGACTTC
TRBV3-1/TRBV3-2	NA	TRBJ2-2	TRBD2	CASSHRATSENTGELFF	TGTGCCAGCAGCCATCGAGCAACTAGCGAAAACACCGGGGAGCTGTTTTTT
TRBV7-2	NA	TRBJ2-5	TRBD2	CASSLQTSGIQETQYF	TGTGCCAGCAGCCTGCAGACTAGCGGGATACAAGAGACCCAGTACTTC
TRBV28	NA	TRBJ1-6	NA	CASSLYRNNSPLHF	TGTGCCAGCAGTTTATACAGAAATAATTCACCCCTCCACTTT
TRBV2	NA	TRBJ1-4	NA	CASSPVGVREKLFF	TGTGCCAGCAGCCCCGTGGGAGTGCGAGAAAAACTGTTTTTT
TRBV20-1	once	TRBJ1-5	NA	CSASGHSNQPQHF	TGCAGTGCTAGTGGACATAGCAATCAGCCCCAGCATTTT
TRBV23-1	NA	TRBJ1-1	NA	CASRERDQNTEAFF	TGCGCCAGCAGGGAGCGGGATCAGAACACTGAAGCTTTCTTT
TRBV4-1	NA	TRBJ2-3	TRBD2	CASSQAGGVAGVFGGDTQYF	TGCGCCAGCAGCCAAGCTGGTGGGGTCGCGGGAGTCTTCGGTGGTGATACGCAGTATTTT
TRBV9	NA	TRBJ2-1	TRBD2	CASSVEGSGRWYEQFF	TGTGCCAGCAGCGTAGAAGGTAGCGGGAGGTGGTATGAGCAGTTCTTC
TRBV19	few	TRBJ2-7	TRBD2	CASSKVGTSLHYEQYF	TGTGCCAGCTCAAAAGTGGGGACTAGTCTACACTACGAGCAGTACTTC
TRBV2	NA	TRBJ2-3	TRBD2	CASDSGRAGQYF	TGTGCCAGCGATAGCGGGAGGGCGGGGCAGTATTTT
TRBV7-2	NA	TRBJ2-7	TRBD2	CASQQTSGIPNEQYF	TGTGCCAGCCAACAGACTAGCGGGATCCCCAACGAGCAGTACTTC